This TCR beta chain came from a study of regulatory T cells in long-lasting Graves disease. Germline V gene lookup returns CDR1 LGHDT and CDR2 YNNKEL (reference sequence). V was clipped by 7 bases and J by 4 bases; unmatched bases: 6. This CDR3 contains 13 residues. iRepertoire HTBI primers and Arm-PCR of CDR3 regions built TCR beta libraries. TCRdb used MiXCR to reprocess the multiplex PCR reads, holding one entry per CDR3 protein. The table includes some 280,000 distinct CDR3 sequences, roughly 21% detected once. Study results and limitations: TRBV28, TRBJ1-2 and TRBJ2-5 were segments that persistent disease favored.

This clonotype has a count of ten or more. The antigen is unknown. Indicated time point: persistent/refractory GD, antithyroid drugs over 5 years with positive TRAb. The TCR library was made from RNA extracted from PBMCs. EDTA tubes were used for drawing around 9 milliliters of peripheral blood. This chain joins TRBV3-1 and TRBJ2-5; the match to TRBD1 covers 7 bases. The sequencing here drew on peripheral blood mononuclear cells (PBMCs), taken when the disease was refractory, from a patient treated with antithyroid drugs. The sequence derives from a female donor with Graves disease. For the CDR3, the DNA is TGTGCCAGCATTAGGACAGGCGGAGAGACCCAGTACTTC. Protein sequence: CASIRTGGETQYF.